These 5 T cell receptor beta chains were all obtained from the same sample, sequenced in a study of cytomegalovirus exposure and HLA in healthy donors. Researchers ran the PCR with 60 Vbeta and 13 Jbeta primers. The method was immunoSEQ multiplex PCR; TCRdb's version includes in-frame clones alone and lacks a portion of them. The clone table shows 60,000 to 90,000 clones, with the ten largest holding about 5%. Source material: PBMCs. The origin of the receptors is a woman aged 35 to 49 in good health and CMV-seropositive.

The V gene is TRBV11-1, the J gene TRBJ1-2, with unresolved D. V was shortened by 2 bases and J by 4 bases, with 8 bases between the two germline ends. The CDR3 extends over 13 amino acids. Germline CDR1 SGHAT, CDR2 FQDESV (reference sequence). The CDR3 region is CASSLIPGYGYTF. The CDR3 bases are TGTGCCAGCAGCTTAATCCCCGGCTATGGCTACACCTTC.

V usage is TRBV2 and J usage is TRBJ1-3; the D is unclear. V was clipped by 3 bases and J by 4 bases, with 19 bases between them. In germline, CDR1 is SNHLY, CDR2 FYNNEI. This CDR3 spans 17 amino acids. The CDR3 reads CASSERSQLGSGNTIYF. In DNA form, the CDR3 reads TGTGCCAGCAGTGAGAGGTCTCAGCTCGGTTCCGGAAACACCATATATTTT. The full variable domain, its missing parts supplied by reference TRBV2 and TRBJ1-3, is EPEVTQTPSHQVTQMGQEVILRCVPISNHLYFYWYRQILGQKVEFLVSFYNNEISEKSEIFDDQFSVERPDGSNFTLKIRSTKLEDSAMYFCASSERSQLGSGNTIYFGEGSWLTVV.

The chain has TRBV2 and TRBJ1-3; D is ambiguous. Germline V gives CDR1 SNHLY, CDR2 FYNNEI. The ends were cut back, 2 bases at V and 0 bases at J, with 5 bases in the middle. CDR3 length: 14 amino acids. The CDR3 here is CASSESNSGNTIYF. CDR3 sequence (DNA): TGTGCCAGCAGTGAATCCAACTCTGGAAACACCATATATTTT.

This chain joins TRBV25-1 and TRBJ2-1; 11 bases map to TRBD1. With V trimmed by 3 bases and J by 5 bases, 6 bases remained unmatched. Germline-derived CDR1 and CDR2 are MGHDK and SYGVNS. This CDR3 spans 16 amino acids. This chain's CDR3 is CASSEPDRGLHNEQFF. CDR3 coding DNA: TGTGCCAGCAGTGAGCCGGACAGGGGGCTTCACAATGAGCAGTTCTTC. The full variable domain, rest sourced from reference TRBV25-1 and TRBJ2-1, is EADIYQTPRYLVIGTGKKITLECSQTMGHDKMYWYQQDPGMELHLIHYSYGVNSTEKGDLSSESTVSRIRTEHFPLTLESARPSHTSQYLCASSEPDRGLHNEQFFGPGTRLTVL.

The J gene is TRBJ2-2, the V gene TRBV5-8; TRBD2 agrees at 8 bases. Per germline, CDR1 SGHTS and CDR2 YDEGEE. The CDR3 contains 17 residues. With V trimmed by 1 base and J by 3 bases, 8 bases remained unmatched. The CDR3 bases are TGTGCCAGCAGCTTGATCAGCGGGGGCCGCTACACCGGGGAGCTGTTTTTT. Translated, it gives CASSLISGGRYTGELFF. Filled out from reference TRBV5-8 and TRBJ2-2, the complete variable domain reads EAGVTQSPTHLIKTRGQQATLRCSPISGHTSVYWYQQALGLGLQFLLWYDEGEERNRGNFPPRFSGRQFPNYSSELNVNALELEDSALYLCASSLISGGRYTGELFFGEGSRLTVL.